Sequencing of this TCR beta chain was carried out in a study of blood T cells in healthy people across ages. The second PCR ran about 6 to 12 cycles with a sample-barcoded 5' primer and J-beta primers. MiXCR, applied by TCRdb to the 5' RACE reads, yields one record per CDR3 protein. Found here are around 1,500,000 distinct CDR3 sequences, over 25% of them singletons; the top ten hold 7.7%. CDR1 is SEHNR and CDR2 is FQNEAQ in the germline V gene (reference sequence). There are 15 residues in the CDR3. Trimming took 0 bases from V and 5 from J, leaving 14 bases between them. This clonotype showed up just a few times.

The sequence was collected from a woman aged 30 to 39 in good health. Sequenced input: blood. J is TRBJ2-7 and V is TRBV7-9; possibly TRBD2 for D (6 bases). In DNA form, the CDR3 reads TGTGCCAGCAGCTTAGCAAGTATTGGCGGGGACGAGCAGTACTTC. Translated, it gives CASSLASIGGDEQYF.